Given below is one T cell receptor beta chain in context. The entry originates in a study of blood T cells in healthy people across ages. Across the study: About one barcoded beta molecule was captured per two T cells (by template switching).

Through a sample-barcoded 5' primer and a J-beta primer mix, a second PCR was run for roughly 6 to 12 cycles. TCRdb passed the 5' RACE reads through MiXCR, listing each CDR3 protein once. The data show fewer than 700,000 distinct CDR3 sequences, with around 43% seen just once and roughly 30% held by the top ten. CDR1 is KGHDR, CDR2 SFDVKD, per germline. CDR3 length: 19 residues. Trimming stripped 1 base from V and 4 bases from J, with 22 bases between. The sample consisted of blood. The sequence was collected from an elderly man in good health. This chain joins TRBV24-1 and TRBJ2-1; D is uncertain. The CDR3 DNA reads TGTGCCACCAGTGATTTTTGGGCCCCCTTGGCTTTGACTTACAATGAGCAGTTCTTC. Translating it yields CATSDFWAPLALTYNEQFF.